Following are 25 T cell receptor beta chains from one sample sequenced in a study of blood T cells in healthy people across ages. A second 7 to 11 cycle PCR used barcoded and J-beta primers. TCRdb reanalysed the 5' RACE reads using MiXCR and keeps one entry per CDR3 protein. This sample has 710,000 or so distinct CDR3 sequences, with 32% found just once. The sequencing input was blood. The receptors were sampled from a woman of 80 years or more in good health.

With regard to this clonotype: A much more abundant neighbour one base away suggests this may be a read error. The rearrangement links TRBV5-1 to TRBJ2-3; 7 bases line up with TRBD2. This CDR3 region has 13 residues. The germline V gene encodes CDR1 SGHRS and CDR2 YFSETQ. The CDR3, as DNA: TGCGCCAGCGGCTTGCGGGAGACAGATACGCAGTATTTT. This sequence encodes CASGLRETDTQYF. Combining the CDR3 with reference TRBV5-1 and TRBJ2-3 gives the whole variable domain KAGVTQTPRYLIKTRGQQVTLSCSPISGHRSVSWYQQTPGQGLQFLFEYFSETQRNKGNFPGRFSGRQFSNSRSEMNVSTLELGDSALYLCASGLRETDTQYFGPGTRLTVL.

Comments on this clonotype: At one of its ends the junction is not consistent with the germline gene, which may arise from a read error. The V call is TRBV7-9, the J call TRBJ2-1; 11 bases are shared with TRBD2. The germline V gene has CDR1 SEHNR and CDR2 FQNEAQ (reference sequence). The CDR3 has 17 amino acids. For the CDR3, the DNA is TGTGCCAGCAGCCCCGGGACTAGCGGCTTAATCTACAATGAGCGGTTCTTC. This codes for CASSPGTSGLIYNERFF.

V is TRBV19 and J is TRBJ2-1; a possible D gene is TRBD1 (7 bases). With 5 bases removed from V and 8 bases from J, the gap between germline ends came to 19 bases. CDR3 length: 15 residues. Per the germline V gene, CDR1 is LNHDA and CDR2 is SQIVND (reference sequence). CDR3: CASSVQGLGGDEQFF. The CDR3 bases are TGTGCCAGTAGTGTACAGGGGCTGGGGGGCGATGAGCAGTTCTTC.

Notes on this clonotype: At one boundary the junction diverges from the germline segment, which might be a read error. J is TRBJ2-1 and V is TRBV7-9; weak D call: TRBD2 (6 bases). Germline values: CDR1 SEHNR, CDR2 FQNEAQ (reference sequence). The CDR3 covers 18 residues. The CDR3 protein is CANSGPGLEGAPYDEQFF. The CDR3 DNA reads TGTGCCAACAGCGGACCGGGACTCGAGGGAGCCCCCTACGATGAGCAGTTCTTC. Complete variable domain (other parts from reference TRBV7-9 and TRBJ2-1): DTGVSQNPRHKITKRGQNVTFRCDPISEHNRLYWYRQTLGQGPEFLTYFQNEAQLEKSRLLSDRFSAERPKGSFSTLEIQRTEQGDSAMYLCANSGPGLEGAPYDEQFFGPGTRLTVL.

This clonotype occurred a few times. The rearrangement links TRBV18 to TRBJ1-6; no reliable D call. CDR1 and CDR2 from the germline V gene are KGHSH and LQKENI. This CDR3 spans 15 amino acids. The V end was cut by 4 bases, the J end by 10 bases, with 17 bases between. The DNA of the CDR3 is TGTGCCAGCTCACTATCCTCGCTGGAAGAATCACCCCTCCACTTT. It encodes CASSLSSLEESPLHF. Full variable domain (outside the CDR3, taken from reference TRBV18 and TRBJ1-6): NAGVMQNPRHLVRRRGQEARLRCSPMKGHSHVYWYRQLPEEGLKFMVYLQKENIIDESGMPKERFSAEFPKEGPSILRIQQVVRGDSAAYFCASSLSSLEESPLHFGNGTRLTVT.

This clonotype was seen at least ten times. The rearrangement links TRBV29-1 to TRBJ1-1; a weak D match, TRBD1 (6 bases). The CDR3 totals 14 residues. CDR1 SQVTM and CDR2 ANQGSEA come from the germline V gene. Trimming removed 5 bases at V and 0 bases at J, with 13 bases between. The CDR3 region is CSVNRDGVNTEAFF. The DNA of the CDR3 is TGCAGCGTTAACAGGGATGGGGTGAACACTGAAGCTTTCTTT.

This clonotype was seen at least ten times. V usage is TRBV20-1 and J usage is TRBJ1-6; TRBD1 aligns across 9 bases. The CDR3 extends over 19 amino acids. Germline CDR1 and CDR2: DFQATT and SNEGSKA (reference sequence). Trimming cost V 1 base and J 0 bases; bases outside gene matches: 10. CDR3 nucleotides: TGCAGTGCTAGAGTAGGGACAGGGTTGTGGAGCTCCTATAATTCACCCCTCCACTTT. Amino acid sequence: CSARVGTGLWSSYNSPLHF.

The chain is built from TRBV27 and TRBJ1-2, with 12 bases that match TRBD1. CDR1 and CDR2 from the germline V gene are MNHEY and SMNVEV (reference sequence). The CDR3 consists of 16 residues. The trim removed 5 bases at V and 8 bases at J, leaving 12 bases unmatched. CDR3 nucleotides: TGTGCCAGCAGTATTATGGGGGACAGGGGGCAGCGGGGCTACACCTTC. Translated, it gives CASSIMGDRGQRGYTF.

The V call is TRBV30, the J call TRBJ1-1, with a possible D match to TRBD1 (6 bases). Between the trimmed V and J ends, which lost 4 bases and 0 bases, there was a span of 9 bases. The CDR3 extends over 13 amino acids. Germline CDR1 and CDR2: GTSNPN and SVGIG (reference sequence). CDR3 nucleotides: TGTGCCTGGAACCGGGGGCTGAACACTGAAGCTTTCTTT. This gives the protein CAWNRGLNTEAFF.

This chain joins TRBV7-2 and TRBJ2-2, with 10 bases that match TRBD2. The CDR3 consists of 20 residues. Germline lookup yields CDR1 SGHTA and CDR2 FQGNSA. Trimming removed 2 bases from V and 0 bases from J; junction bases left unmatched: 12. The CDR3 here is CASSLNRASGGLSNTGELFF. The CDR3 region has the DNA TGTGCCAGCAGCTTAAATAGGGCTAGCGGGGGCCTTTCGAACACCGGGGAGCTGTTTTTT. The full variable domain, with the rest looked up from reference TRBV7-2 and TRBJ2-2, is GAGVSQSPSNKVTEKGKDVELRCDPISGHTALYWYRQSLGQGLEFLIYFQGNSAPDKSGLPSDRFSAERTGGSVSTLTIQRTQQEDSAVYLCASSLNRASGGLSNTGELFFGEGSRLTVL.

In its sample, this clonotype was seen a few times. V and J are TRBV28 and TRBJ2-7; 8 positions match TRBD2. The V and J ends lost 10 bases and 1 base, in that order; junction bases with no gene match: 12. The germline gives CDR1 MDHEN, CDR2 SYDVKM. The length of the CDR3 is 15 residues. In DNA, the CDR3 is TGTGCCATCGACCGATCCAGCGGGGGATCCTACGAGCAGTACTTC. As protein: CAIDRSSGGSYEQYF.

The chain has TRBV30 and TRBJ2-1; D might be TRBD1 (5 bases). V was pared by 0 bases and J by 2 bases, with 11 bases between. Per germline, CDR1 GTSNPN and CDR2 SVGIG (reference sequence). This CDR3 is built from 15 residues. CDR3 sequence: CAWSVIAGPYNEQFF. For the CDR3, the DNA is TGTGCCTGGAGTGTAATCGCAGGGCCCTACAATGAGCAGTTCTTC. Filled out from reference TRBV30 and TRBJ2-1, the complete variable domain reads SQTIHQWPATLVQPVGSPLSLECTVEGTSNPNLYWYRQAAGRGLQLLFYSVGIGQISSEVPQNLSASRPQDRQFILSSKKLLLSDSGFYLCAWSVIAGPYNEQFFGPGTRLTVL.

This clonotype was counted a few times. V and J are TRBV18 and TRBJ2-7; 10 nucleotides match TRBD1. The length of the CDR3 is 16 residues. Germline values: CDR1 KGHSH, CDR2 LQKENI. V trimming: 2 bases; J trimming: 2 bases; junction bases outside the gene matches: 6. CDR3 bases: TGTGCCAGCTCACCAGGCGACAGGGGGCAGCCCTACGAGCAGTACTTC. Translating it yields CASSPGDRGQPYEQYF.

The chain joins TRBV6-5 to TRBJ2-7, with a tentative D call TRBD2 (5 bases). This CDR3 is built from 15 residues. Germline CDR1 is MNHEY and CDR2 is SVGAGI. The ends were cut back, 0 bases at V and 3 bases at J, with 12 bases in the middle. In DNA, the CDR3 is TGTGCCAGCAGTTACTCGTGGAGCGGCAGCTACGAGCAGTACTTC. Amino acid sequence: CASSYSWSGSYEQYF.

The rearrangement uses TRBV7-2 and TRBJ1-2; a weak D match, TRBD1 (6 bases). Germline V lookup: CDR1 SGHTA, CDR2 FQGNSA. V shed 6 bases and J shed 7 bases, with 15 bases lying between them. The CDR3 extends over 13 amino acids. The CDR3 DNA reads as TGTGCCAGCAGTCCGGGGAGGACAGTTGGCTACACCTTC. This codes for CASSPGRTVGYTF.

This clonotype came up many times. The CDR3 nucleotides are TGCAGCGCTGACTCCTACAATGAGCAGTTCTTC. Translation gives CSADSYNEQFF. The rearrangement links TRBV20-1 to TRBJ2-1; D uncertain. Germline values: CDR1 DFQATT, CDR2 SNEGSKA (reference sequence). The CDR3 runs to 11 residues.

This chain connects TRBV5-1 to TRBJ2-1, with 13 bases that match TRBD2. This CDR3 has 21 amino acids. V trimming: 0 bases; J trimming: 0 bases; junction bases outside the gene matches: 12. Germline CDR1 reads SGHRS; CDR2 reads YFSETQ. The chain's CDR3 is CASSLDGTSGGASYSYNEQFF. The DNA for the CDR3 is TGCGCCAGCAGCTTGGATGGAACTAGCGGGGGGGCCAGTTACTCCTACAATGAGCAGTTCTTC.

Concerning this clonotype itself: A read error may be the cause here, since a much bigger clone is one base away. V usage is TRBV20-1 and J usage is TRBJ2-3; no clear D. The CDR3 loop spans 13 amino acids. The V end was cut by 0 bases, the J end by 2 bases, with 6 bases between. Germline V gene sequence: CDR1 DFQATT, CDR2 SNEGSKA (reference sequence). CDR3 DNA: TGCAGTGCTAGAGATCCAGCCACAGATACGCAGTATTTT. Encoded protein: CSARDPATDTQYF.

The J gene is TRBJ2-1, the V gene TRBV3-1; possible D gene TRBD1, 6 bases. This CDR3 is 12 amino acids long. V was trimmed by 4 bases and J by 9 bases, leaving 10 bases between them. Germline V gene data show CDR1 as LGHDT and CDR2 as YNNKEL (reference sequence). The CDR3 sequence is CASSPQGTEQFF. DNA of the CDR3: TGTGCCAGCAGCCCGCAGGGGACTGAGCAGTTCTTC.

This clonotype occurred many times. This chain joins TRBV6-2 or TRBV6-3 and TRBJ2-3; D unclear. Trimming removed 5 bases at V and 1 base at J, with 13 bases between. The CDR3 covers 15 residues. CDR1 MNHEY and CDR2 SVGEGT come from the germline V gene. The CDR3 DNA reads TGTGCCAGCAGTCTCGGATTCACGGGCACAGATACGCAGTATTTT. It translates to CASSLGFTGTDTQYF.

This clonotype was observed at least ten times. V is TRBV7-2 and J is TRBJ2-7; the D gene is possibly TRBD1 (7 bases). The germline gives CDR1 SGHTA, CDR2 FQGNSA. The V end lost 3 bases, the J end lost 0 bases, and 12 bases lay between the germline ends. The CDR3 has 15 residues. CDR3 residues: CASSFGGQSSYEQYF. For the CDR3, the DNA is TGTGCCAGCAGCTTCGGGGGACAGAGCTCCTACGAGCAGTACTTC.

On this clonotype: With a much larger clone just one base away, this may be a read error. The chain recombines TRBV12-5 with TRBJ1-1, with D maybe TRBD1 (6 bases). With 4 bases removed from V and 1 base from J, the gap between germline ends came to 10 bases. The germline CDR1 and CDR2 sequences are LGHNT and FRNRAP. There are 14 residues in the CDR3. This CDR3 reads CASGCVTGNTEAFF. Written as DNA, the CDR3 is TGTGCTAGTGGTTGCGTGACAGGGAACACTGAAGCTTTCTTT.

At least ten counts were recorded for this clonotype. CDR3 loop: CASSQDRGLAGGEQFF. The DNA for the CDR3 is TGTGCCAGCAGCCAAGATCGAGGGCTAGCGGGGGGGGAGCAGTTCTTC. The V gene is TRBV4-2, the J gene TRBJ2-1, with 12 bases fitting TRBD2. Germline trimming cut 0 bases from V and 10 bases from J; bases unmatched to any gene: 7. Germline CDR1 reads LGHNA; CDR2 reads YNFKEQ. This CDR3 is built from 16 residues.

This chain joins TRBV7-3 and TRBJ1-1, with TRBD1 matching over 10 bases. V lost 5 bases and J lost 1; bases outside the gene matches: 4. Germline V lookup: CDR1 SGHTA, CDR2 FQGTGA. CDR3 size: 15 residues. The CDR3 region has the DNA TGTGCCAGCAGCACCTGGACAGGGGGGAACACTGAAGCTTTCTTT. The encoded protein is CASSTWTGGNTEAFF.

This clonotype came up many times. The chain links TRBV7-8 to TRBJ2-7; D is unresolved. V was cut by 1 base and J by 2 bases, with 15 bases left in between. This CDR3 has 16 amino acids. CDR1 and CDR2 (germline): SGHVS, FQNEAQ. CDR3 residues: CASSLVPSMAAYEQYF. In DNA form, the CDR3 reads TGTGCCAGCAGCTTAGTCCCGTCTATGGCGGCCTACGAGCAGTACTTC.